One T cell receptor (beta chain) is described in this entry. The antigen is unknown. Germline V gene data show CDR1 as SGHRS and CDR2 as YFSETQ. The V end was cut by 4 bases, the J end by 3 bases, with 10 bases between. The length of the CDR3 is 13 residues. Profiling relied on immunoSEQ multiplex PCR, and the TCRdb table lists in-frame clones only, not all of them. The table records about 1,800,000 clones, just under 95% of them present only once. This entry is derived from a study of shared clonotypes between healthy human individuals. Overall study results and limits: As a rule, naive subsets had a larger estimated richness than memory subsets.

The naive CD8 population came from CD45RO-negative cells selected for CCR7, without terminally differentiated effector memory CD45RA+ cells. Sequencing input: naive CD8+ T cells sorted from blood. The genes are TRBV5-1 and TRBJ1-1, with unresolved D. The clonotype comes from a man aged 18 to 35 in good health. CDR3 sequence: CASSLWSYTEAFF. The DNA for the CDR3 is TGCGCCAGCAGCCTCTGGAGTTACACTGAAGCTTTCTTT.